Below are 4 T cell receptor beta chains sequenced from a single sample in a study of cytomegalovirus exposure and HLA in healthy donors. With 60 Vbeta and 13 Jbeta primers, the PCR was carried out. Repertoires were generated with immunoSEQ multiplex PCR, while TCRdb's copy carries only in-frame clones and drops some. The data contain about 98,000 clones, around four fifths of them seen just once; the ten biggest clones take up around 2.6%. Sequencing was performed on PBMCs. These receptors all stem from a middle-aged man in good health and CMV-seronegative.

The chain has TRBV18 and TRBJ2-1; 8 bases are shared with TRBD2. This CDR3 spans 14 amino acids. Germline assignment: CDR1 KGHSH and CDR2 LQKENI. V dropped 4 bases and J dropped 9; count of bases not matched to a gene: 8. CDR3 DNA: TGTGCCAGCTCACTCGTCGGGGGGGCGGCTGAGCAGTTCTTC. This sequence encodes CASSLVGGAAEQFF. Complete variable domain (other parts from reference TRBV18 and TRBJ2-1): NAGVMQNPRHLVRRRGQEARLRCSPMKGHSHVYWYRQLPEEGLKFMVYLQKENIIDESGMPKERFSAEFPKEGPSILRIQQVVRGDSAAYFCASSLVGGAAEQFFGPGTRLTVL.

The gene calls are TRBV14 and TRBJ1-4; D ambiguous. This CDR3 has 13 residues. Germline lookup yields CDR1 SGHDN and CDR2 FVKESK. Trimming removed 4 bases at V and 4 bases at J, with 7 bases between. CDR3 bases: TGTGCCAGCAGCCGGACTGATAATGAAAAACTGTTTTTT. Its translation: CASSRTDNEKLFF.

This clone was picked up a small number of times. V and J are TRBV30 and TRBJ2-7; 7 bases fit TRBD1. Germline CDR1 GTSNPN, CDR2 SVGIG (reference sequence). The CDR3 length is 13 residues. With V trimmed by 0 bases and J by 2 bases, 1 base remained unmatched. The CDR3 DNA follows: TGTGCCTGGAGTGTAGACAGGGCCTACGAGCAGTACTTC. It encodes CAWSVDRAYEQYF.

This chain uses TRBV27 with TRBJ1-6; perhaps TRBD1 as D (5 bases). CDR3 length: 16 residues. In germline, CDR1 is MNHEY, CDR2 SMNVEV (reference sequence). With 0 bases removed from V and 3 bases from J, the gap between germline ends came to 9 bases. CDR3 DNA: TGTGCCAGCAGTTTATCAGGGGTCCTCTATAATTCACCCCTCCACTTT. It is translated as CASSLSGVLYNSPLHF.